A selection of T cell receptor beta chains follows, all from one sample in a study of human T cells and chemical hapten exposure. TCRdb redid the calling of the RACE reads with MiXCR, one entry per CDR3 protein. The sample has about 380,000 distinct CDR3 sequences, more than 4.5% seen once. The material sequenced was whole blood, taken in connection with sensitization to the hapten diphenylcyclopropenone (DPC). The origin of the receptors is a woman aged 50 to 60 with alopecia areata. Some clones in this sample may be carry-over from other donors' samples. CDR3s include the opening cysteine and the closing phenylalanine or tryptophan. D genes are given only for firm matches. The size field is filled for only some rows; it gives once, few, many or a size class.

clone_size,v_call,d_call,cdr3_aa
many,TRBV4-2,NA,CASSQTGSTEAFF
many,TRBV5-1,TRBD1,CASSRTGDSTDTQYF
few,TRBV29-1,NA,CSVERVGEQYF
few,TRBV12-3/TRBV12-4,TRBD1,CASRTTGAGSGNTIYF
NA,TRBV20-1,TRBD2,CSALAGPSTDTQYF
many,TRBV5-1,NA,CASSSIVQGGNYEQYF
few,TRBV10-3,NA,CAISENGYGYTF
many,TRBV5-5,NA,CASSWGGSSTDTQYF
NA,TRBV7-2,NA,CASRRLPWDTQYF
many,TRBV9,NA,CASSVEPAGPYEQYF
few,TRBV20-1,NA,CSARDPGNNEQFF
many,TRBV3-1,NA,CASSQTLNTEAFF
many,TRBV29-1,NA,CSVGLATDTQYF
many,TRBV15,NA,CATSSGLFYEQYF
many,TRBV3-1,NA,CASSQAGGGVSGNTIYF
many,TRBV12-3/TRBV12-4,TRBD1,CASSYLTGTGNTEAFF
NA,TRBV7-2,NA,CASSLTRQETQYF
many,TRBV12-3/TRBV12-4,TRBD1,CASSQGGQGGQPQHF
NA,TRBV24-1,NA,CATSDPRWDEQFF
once,TRBV2,NA,CASRSLGNEVTDTQYF